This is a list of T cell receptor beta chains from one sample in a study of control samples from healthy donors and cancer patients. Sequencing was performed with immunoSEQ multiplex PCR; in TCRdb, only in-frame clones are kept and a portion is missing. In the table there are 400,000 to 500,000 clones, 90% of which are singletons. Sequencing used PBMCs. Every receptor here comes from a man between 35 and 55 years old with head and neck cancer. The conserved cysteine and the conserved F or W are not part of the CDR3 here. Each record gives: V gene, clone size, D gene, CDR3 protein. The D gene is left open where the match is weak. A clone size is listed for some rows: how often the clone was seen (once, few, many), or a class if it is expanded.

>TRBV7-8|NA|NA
ASSQGSPAYNEQF
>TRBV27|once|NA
ASSRPGTSYEQY
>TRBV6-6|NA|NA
ASSYEGQGSGYT
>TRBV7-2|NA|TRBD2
ASSLFGLRPAGAAQY
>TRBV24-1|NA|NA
ATSDPAVEGFEKLF
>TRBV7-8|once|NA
ASSLAPGGPYEQY
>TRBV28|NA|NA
ASSSPRRANYGYT
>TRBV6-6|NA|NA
ASTPFWGIGQETQY
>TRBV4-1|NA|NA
ASSQEEGRDRAYEQY
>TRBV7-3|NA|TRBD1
ASSLAVFGDRGRNEQF
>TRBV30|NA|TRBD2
AWSAGGKSYEQY
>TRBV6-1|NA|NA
ASSEPGTDTQY
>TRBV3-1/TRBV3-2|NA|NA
ASSRSVNEQF
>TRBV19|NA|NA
ASSTRQRFNYGYT
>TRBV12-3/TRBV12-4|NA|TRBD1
ASKGQLNTEAF
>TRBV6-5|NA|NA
ASRPGPENTEAF
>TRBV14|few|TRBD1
ASSQDRPGTENTGELF
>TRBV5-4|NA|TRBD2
ASTTAGGRYEQY
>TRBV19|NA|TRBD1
ASSRAGGSINNEQF
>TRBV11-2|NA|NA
ASSLGRGRSSYNEQF
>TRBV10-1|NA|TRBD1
ASTPPAGTGHNYEQY
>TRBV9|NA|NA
ASSASHNEQF
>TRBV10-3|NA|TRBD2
AISVAGDAGELF
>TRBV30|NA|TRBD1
AWRPIGTGNLFEQY
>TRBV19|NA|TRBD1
ASSIPGQASTDTQY
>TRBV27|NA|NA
ASSLYYNQPQH
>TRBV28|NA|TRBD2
ASSSAGLAGDPVLYEQY
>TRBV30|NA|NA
AWVGLRYGYT
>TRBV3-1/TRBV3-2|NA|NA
ASSRGGPSDTQY
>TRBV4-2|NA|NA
ASSLLEHTGELF
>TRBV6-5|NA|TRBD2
ASSFAGENEQF
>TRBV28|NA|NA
ASSLRNTEAF
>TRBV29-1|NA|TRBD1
SVGTGFSNQPQH
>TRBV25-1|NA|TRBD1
ASSGHKSQGVSATEAF
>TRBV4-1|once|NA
ASSQDSIRQPQH
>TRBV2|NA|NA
ASTPGFLTDTQY
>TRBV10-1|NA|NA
ASSESQGTGELF
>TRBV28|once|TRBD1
ASSERQGADEKLF
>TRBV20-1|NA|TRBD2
SASLSGRALGEQF
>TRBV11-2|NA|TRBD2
ASSSLTSGGPSEQF
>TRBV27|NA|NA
AVSSQGRNIQY
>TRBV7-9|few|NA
ASSLGSETQY
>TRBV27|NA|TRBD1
ASSSTYRDRVHSPLH
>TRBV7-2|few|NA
ASSTRAAAGETQY
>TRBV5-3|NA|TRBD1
ARSDRDSSYEQY
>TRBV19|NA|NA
ASSISGQANYQPQH
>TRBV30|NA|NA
AWARVGNNEQF
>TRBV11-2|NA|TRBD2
ASSQRTSGRKSYEQY
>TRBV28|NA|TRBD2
ASSLPGTSGMVTDTQY
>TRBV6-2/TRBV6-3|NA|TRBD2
ASSAERGTDTQY
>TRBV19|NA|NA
ASPGTNQPQH
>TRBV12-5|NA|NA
ASGLGGFDTEAF
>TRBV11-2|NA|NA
ASVLLGPDEQY
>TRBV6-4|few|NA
ASSVEGTGELF
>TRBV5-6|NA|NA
ASSVDLNTEAF